This T cell receptor (beta chain) is from a study of blood T cell repertoires in COVID-19. Looking at the study overall: From the United States, Italy and Spain came samples of acute and convalescent COVID-19. The cDNA or gDNA used as material had been derived from T cells, B-cell-depleted T cells, or PBMCs.

Only in-frame clones appear in the TCRdb table, and some are missing; sequencing was by immunoSEQ multiplex PCR. This table has some 260,000 clones, approximately 79% appearing once. CDR3 length equals 15 residues. The V gene end was trimmed by 6 bases and the J gene end by 0 bases; junction bases not matched to a gene: 5. Germline loops: CDR1 MRHNA, CDR2 SNTAGT. Sample: peripheral blood. The source is a woman aged 40 to 50 with active or convalescent COVID-19. The rearrangement joins TRBV6-4 to TRBJ2-7; 10 nucleotides line up with TRBD1. CDR3 protein: CASRPGQGFSYEQYV. CDR3 nucleotide sequence: TGTGCCAGCAGACCGGGACAGGGGTTCTCCTACGAGCAGTACGTC.